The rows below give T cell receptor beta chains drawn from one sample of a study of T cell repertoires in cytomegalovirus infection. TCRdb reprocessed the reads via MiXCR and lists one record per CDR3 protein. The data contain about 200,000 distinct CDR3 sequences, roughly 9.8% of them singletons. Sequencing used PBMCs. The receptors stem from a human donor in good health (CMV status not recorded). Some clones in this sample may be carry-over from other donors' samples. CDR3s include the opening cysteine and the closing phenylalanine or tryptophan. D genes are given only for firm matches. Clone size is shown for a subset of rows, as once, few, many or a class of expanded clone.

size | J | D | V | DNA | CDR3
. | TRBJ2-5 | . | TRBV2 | TGTGCCAGCAGCCCCTCTCAGGGGTCCGGAGAGACCCAGTACTTC | CASSPSQGSGETQYF
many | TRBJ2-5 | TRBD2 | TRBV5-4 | TGTGCCAGCAGCCTTAGCGGGGGGTTTGAGACCCAGTACTTC | CASSLSGGFETQYF
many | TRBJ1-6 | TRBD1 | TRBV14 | TGTGCCAGCAGCCAAGATCTCATTGGACTTAGGGACAGGATAAATTCACCCCTCCACTTT | CASSQDLIGLRDRINSPLHF
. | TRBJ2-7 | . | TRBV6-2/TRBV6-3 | TGTGCCAGCACGACTATGTACGAGCAGTACTTC | CASTTMYEQYF
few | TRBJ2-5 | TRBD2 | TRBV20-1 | TGCAGTGCTAGAGACCCAAGGGGGACTAGCGGGGCGGGGGAGACCCAGTACTTC | CSARDPRGTSGAGETQYF
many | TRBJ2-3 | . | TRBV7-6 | TGTGCCAGCAGCTTAGCGTCTAGCGCCCGTACAGATACGCAGTATTTT | CASSLASSARTDTQYF
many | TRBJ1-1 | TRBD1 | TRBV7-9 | TGTGCCAGCGGACGGGACAGATCGAACACTGAAGCTTTCTTT | CASGRDRSNTEAFF
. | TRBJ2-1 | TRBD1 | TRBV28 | TGTGCCAGCAGTTCATTAGCAGGGGGAATCAATGAGCAGTTCTTC | CASSSLAGGINEQFF
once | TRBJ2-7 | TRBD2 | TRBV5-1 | TGCGCCAGCGCTTGGCGGGAGAGCTCCTACGAGCAGTACTTC | CASAWRESSYEQYF
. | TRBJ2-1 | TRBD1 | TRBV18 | TGTGCCAGCTCATCGACAGGGGGCAATGAGCAGTTCTTC | CASSSTGGNEQFF
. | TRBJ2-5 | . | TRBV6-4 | TGTGCCAGCAGTGAACAGGGTGGAGGGCAAGAGACCCAGTACTTC | CASSEQGGGQETQYF
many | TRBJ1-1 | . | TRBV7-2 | TGTGCCAGCAGCCTAGAGGGCACAGGGTACGCTGAAGCTTTCTTT | CASSLEGTGYAEAFF
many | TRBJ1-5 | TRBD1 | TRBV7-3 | TGTGCCAGCAGCTCGAAGCCGGGACAGGGGGAGTTTTATCAGCCCCAGCATTTT | CASSSKPGQGEFYQPQHF
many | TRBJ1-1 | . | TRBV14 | TGTGCCAGCAGGACGGGTGGGGGAACGGCTGAAGCTTTCTTT | CASRTGGGTAEAFF
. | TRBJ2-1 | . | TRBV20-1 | TGCAGTGCTGCTTCTAACGACAATGAGCAGTTCTTC | CSAASNDNEQFF
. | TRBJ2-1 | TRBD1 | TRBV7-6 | TGTGCTAGCAGCGAAGGGACAGCCTCCTACAATGAGCAGTTCTTC | CASSEGTASYNEQFF
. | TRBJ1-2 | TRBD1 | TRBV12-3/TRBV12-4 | TGTGCCAGCAGTCCCTTGACAGGGGCTGGCTACACCTTC | CASSPLTGAGYTF
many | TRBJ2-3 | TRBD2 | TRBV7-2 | TGTGCCAGCAGCGGAATAGCGGGGGGGCCTTTAGATACGCAGTATTTT | CASSGIAGGPLDTQYF
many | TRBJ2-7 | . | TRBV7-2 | TGTGCCAGCAGCCCGCCGAACTGGGAGCAGTACTTC | CASSPPNWEQYF
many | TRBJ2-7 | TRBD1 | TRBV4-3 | TGCGCCAGCAGCCAAGGGGGACAGGGCACCTACGAGCAGTACTTC | CASSQGGQGTYEQYF
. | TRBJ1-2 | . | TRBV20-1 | TGCAGTGCTAGAGTCGGGGGGGTACATGGCTACACCTTC | CSARVGGVHGYTF
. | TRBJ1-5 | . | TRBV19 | TGTGCCAGTAAAAGTCCCGGGGCAGGGAGCAATCAGCCCCAGCATTTT | CASKSPGAGSNQPQHF
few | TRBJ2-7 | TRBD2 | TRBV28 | TGTGCCAGCAGTCCCACGGACGGACTAGCGGTTTACGAGCAGTACTTC | CASSPTDGLAVYEQYF
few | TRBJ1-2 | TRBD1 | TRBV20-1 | TGCAGTGCTAGACTCGGGACAGGGAGAGGCTACACCTTC | CSARLGTGRGYTF
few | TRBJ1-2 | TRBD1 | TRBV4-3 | TGCGCCAGCAGCCAAGAAAGATCAAGACAGGGAGGGGGCTACACCTTC | CASSQERSRQGGGYTF
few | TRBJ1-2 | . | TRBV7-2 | TGTGCCAGCAGCGAAGAGATCTGGAACTGGTCGGGGGGCTACACCTTC | CASSEEIWNWSGGYTF
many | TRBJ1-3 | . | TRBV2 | TGTGCCAGCAGCTGGGACAAGAGCTCTGGAAACACCATATATTTT | CASSWDKSSGNTIYF
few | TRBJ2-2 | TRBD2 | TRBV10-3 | TGTGCCATCAGTCAAATGGTGGCTAGCGGAGGGACCGGGGAGCTGTTTTTT | CAISQMVASGGTGELFF
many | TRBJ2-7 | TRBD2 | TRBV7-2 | TGTGCCAGCAGCTTAGGGGGAGGGGCGGAGGAGCAGTACTTC | CASSLGGGAEEQYF
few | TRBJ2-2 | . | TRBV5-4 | TGTGCCAGCAGCCCCTTACAGGGCTCGAACACCGGGGAGCTGTTTTTT | CASSPLQGSNTGELFF
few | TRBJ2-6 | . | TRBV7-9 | TGTGCCAGCAGCTTAGCCCGTGGGACAAACTCTGGGGCCAACGTCCTGACTTTC | CASSLARGTNSGANVLTF
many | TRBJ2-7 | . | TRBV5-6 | TGTGCCAGCAGCTTGACAGATTACGAGCAGTACTTC | CASSLTDYEQYF
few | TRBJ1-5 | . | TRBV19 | TGTGCCAGTAGACAAGCGGGGACGGCGGTCTCTCAGCCCCAGCATTTT | CASRQAGTAVSQPQHF
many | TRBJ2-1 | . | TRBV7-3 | TGTGCCAGCAGAGACAGCGGAGACAATGAGCAGTTCTTC | CASRDSGDNEQFF
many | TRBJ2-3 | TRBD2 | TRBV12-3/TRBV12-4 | TGTGCCAGCAGCCTCTGGGGTAGCGGGAGTTCAGATACGCAGTATTTT | CASSLWGSGSSDTQYF
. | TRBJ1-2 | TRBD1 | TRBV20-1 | TGCAGTGCTAGATCACAGGGGGCTTATGGCTACACCTTC | CSARSQGAYGYTF
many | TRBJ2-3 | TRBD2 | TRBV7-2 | TGTGCCAGCAGCCAACGAAAGGTAGCGGGGGTGTTCACAGATACGCAGTATTTT | CASSQRKVAGVFTDTQYF
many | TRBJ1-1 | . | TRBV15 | TGTGCCACCAGCAGAGATAGCCACGCCGTAATCACTGAAGCTTTCTTT | CATSRDSHAVITEAFF
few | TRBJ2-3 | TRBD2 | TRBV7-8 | TGTGCCAGCAGCTTAGCTAGCGGGGGTGATACGCAGTATTTT | CASSLASGGDTQYF
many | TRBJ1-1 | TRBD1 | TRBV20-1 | TGCAGTGCTAGGGGGACAGGGGACACTGAAGCTTTCTTT | CSARGTGDTEAFF
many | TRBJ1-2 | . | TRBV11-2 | TGTGCCAGCAGCTTAGATCGGTATGGCTACACCTTC | CASSLDRYGYTF
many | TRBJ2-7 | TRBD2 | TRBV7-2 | TGTGCCAGCAGCTTAGTTGGGGGGGGGAAGGACTACGAGCAGTACTTC | CASSLVGGGKDYEQYF
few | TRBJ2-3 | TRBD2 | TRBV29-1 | TGCAGCGTTGAAGACATAGCGGGGGGGATAGATACGCAGTATTTT | CSVEDIAGGIDTQYF
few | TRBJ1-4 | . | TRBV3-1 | TGTGCCAGCAGCCAAGGCCTATCAGGGGTTCGTGAAAAACTGTTTTTT | CASSQGLSGVREKLFF